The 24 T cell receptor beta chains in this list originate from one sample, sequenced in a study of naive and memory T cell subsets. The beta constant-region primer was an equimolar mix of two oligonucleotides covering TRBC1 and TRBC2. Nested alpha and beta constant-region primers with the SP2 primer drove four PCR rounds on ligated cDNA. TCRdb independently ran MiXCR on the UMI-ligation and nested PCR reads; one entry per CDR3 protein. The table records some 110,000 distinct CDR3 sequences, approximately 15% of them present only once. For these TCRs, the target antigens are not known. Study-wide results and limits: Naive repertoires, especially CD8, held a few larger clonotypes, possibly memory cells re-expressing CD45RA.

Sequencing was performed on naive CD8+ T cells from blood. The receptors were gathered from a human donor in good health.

CDR3 region: CSVRTGDKNIQYF. As DNA, the CDR3 is TGCAGCGTTCGGACAGGGGACAAAAACATTCAGTACTTC. The chain combines TRBV29-1 with TRBJ2-4; 9 bases agree with TRBD1. Germline V gene data show CDR1 as SQVTM and CDR2 as ANQGSEA. There are 13 residues in the CDR3. The V segment lost 5 bases and the J segment 3 bases; nucleotides outside the gene matches: 2.

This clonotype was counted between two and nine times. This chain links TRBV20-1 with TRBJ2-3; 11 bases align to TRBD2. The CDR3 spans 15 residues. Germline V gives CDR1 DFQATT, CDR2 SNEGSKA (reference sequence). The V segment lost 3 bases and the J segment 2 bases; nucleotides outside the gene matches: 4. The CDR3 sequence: CSASTSGGYTDTQYF. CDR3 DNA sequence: TGCAGTGCTAGCACTAGCGGGGGCTACACAGATACGCAGTATTTT.

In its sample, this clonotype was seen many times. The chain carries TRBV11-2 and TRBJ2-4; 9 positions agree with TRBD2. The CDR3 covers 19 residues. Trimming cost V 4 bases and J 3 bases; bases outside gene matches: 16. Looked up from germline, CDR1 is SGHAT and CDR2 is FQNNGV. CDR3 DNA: TGTGCCAGCAGCTCGGGTTCGGCTAGCGGGAATTGGGTCAAAAACATTCAGTACTTC. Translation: CASSSGSASGNWVKNIQYF.

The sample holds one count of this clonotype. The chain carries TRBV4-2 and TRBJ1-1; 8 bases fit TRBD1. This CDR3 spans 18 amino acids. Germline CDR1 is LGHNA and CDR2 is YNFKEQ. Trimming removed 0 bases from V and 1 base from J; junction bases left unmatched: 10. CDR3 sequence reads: CASSQDQGATSPNTEAFF. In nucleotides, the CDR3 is TGTGCCAGCAGCCAAGACCAGGGGGCCACTTCGCCGAACACTGAAGCTTTCTTT.

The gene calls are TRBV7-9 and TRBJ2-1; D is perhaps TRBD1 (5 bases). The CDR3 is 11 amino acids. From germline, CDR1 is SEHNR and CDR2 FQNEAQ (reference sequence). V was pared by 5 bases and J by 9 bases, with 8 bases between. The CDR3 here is CASSAGIEQFF. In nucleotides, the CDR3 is TGTGCCAGCAGCGCAGGGATTGAGCAGTTCTTC.

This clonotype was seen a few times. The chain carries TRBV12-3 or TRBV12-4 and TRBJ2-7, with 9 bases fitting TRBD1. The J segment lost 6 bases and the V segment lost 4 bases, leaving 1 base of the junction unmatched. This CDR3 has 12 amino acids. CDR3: CASSWTGVEQYF. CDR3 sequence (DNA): TGTGCCAGCAGTTGGACAGGGGTCGAGCAGTACTTC.

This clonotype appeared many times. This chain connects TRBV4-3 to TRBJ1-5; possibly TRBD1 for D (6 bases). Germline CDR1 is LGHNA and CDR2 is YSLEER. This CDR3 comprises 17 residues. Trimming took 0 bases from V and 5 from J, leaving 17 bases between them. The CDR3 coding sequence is TGCGCCAGCAGCCAAGAATGGTCGCCAGGGGAAGATCAGCCCCAGCATTTT. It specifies CASSQEWSPGEDQPQHF.

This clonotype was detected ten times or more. CDR3 in amino acids: CASSKSGYNEQFF. For the CDR3, the DNA is TGTGCCAGCAGCAAAAGCGGGTACAATGAGCAGTTCTTC. V usage is TRBV21-1 and J usage is TRBJ2-1. TRBV21-1 is assigned pseudogene status. The CDR3 runs to 13 residues.

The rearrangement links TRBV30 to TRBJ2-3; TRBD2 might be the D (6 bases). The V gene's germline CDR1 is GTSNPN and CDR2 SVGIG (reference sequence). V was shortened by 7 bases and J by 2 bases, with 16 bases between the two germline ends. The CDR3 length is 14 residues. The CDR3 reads CALTRRGSTDTQYF. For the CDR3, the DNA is TGTGCCTTAACTAGGCGGGGATCCACAGATACGCAGTATTTT.

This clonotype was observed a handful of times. In DNA, the CDR3 is TGCGCCAGCAGCCAAGATAACTTTGCGGTTTACCGGGGAGCTTTCTTT. It encodes CASSQDNFAVYRGAFF. The chain links TRBV4-3 to TRBJ1-1; D ambiguous. CDR3 length: 16 amino acids. CDR1 and CDR2 from the germline V gene are LGHNA and YSLEER. Trimming removed 0 bases from V and 10 bases from J, with 21 bases in between.

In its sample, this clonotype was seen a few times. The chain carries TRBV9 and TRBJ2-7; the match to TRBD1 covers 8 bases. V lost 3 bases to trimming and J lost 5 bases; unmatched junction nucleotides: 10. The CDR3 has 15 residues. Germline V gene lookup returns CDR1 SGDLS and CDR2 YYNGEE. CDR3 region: CASSATGAPIDEQYF. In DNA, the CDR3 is TGTGCCAGCAGCGCGACAGGGGCCCCGATTGACGAGCAGTACTTC. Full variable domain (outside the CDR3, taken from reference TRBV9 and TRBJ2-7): DSGVTQTPKHLITATGQRVTLRCSPRSGDLSVYWYQQSLDQGLQFLIQYYNGEERAKGNILERFSAQQFPDLHSELNLSSLELGDSALYFCASSATGAPIDEQYFGPGTRLTVT.

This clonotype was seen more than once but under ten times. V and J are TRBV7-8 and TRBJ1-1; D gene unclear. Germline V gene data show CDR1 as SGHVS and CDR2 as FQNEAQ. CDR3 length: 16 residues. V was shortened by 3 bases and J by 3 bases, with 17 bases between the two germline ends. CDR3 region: CASSLRPGSRDTEAFF. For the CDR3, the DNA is TGTGCCAGCAGCTTGCGGCCGGGATCAAGGGACACTGAAGCTTTCTTT. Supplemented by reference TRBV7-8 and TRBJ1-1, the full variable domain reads GAGVSQSPRYKVAKRGQDVALRCDPISGHVSLFWYQQALGQGPEFLTYFQNEAQLDKSGLPSDRFFAERPEGSVSTLKIQRTQQEDSAVYLCASSLRPGSRDTEAFFGQGTRLTVV.

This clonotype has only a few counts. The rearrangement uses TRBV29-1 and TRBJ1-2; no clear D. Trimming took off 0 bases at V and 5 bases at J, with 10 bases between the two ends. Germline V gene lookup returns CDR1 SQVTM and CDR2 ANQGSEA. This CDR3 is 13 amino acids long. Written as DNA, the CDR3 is TGCAGCGTTGAAGATCTTGGCATGTATGGCTACACCTTC. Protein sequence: CSVEDLGMYGYTF.

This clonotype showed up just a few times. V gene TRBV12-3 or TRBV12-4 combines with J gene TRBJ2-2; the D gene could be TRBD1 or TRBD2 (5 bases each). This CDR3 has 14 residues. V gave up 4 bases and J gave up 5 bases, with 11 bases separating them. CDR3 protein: CASSSGTATGELFF. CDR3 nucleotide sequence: TGTGCCAGCAGTTCCGGGACGGCTACCGGGGAGCTGTTTTTT.

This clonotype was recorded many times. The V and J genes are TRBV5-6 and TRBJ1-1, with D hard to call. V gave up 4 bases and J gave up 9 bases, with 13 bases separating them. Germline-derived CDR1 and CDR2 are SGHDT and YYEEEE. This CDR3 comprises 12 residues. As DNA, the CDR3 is TGTGCCAGCAGCCCAGGTTTGGGAAAAGCTTTCTTT. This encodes CASSPGLGKAFF.

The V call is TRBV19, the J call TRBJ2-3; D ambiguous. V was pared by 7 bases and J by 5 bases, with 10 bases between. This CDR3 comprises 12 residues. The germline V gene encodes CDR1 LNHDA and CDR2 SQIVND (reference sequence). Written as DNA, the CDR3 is TGTGCCAGTACCGGAGTCCGAGATACGCAGTATTTT. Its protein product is CASTGVRDTQYF.

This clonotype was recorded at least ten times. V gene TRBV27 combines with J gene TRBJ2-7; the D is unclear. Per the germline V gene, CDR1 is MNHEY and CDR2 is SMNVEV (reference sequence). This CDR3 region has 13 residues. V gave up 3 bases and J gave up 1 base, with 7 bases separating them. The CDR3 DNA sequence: TGTGCCAGCAGTTTGTCCCGGTCCTACGAGCAGTACTTC. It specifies CASSLSRSYEQYF.

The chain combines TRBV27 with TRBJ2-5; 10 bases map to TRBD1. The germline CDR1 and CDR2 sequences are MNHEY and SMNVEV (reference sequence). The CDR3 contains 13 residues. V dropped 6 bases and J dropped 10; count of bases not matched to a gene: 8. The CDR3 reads CASSPGTGVDQYF. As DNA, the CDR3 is TGTGCCAGCAGCCCCGGGACAGGGGTGGACCAGTACTTC.

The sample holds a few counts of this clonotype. The CDR3 here is CASTPLPGEEQYF. CDR3 nucleotides: TGTGCCAGCACCCCCCTCCCGGGGGAAGAGCAGTACTTC. This chain uses TRBV7-9 with TRBJ2-7; TRBD2 might be the D (6 bases). The V end was cut by 7 bases, the J end by 7 bases, with 17 bases between. The CDR3 has 13 amino acids. Germline CDR1 and CDR2: SEHNR and FQNEAQ (reference sequence).

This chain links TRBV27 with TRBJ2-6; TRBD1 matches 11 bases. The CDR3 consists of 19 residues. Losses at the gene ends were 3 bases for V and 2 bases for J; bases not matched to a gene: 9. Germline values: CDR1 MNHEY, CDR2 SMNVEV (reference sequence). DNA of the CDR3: TGTGCCAGCAGTTTGGGCGGGACAGGGGGGAAAGCTGGGGCCAACGTCCTGACTTTC. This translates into CASSLGGTGGKAGANVLTF. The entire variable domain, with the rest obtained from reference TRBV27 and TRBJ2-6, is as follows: EAQVTQNPRYLITVTGKKLTVTCSQNMNHEYMSWYRQDPGLGLRQIYYSMNVEVTDKGDVPEGYKVSRKEKRNFPLILESPSPNQTSLYFCASSLGGTGGKAGANVLTFGAGSRLTVL.

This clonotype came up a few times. The chain's CDR3 is CASSLEESQTQYF. The CDR3 bases are TGTGCCAGCAGCTTAGAGGAGTCCCAGACCCAGTACTTC. The V and J genes are TRBV7-2 and TRBJ2-5, with no clear D. V lost 1 base and J lost 6, with 9 bases in between. From germline, CDR1 is SGHTA and CDR2 FQGNSA. The CDR3 contains 13 residues.

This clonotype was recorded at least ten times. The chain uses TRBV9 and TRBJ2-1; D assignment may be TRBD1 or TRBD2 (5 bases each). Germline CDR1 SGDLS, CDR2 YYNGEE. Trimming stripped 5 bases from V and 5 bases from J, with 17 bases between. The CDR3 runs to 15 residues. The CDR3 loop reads CASRTEGTSHNEQFF. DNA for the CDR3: TGTGCCAGCAGAACCGAGGGGACCTCACACAATGAGCAGTTCTTC.

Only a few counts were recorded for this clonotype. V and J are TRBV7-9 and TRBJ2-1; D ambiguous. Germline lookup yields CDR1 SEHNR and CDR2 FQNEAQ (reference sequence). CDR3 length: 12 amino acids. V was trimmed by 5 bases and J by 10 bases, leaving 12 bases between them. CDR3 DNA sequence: TGTGCCAGCAGCGAGATGGGCAGGGAGCAGTTCTTC. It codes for CASSEMGREQFF.

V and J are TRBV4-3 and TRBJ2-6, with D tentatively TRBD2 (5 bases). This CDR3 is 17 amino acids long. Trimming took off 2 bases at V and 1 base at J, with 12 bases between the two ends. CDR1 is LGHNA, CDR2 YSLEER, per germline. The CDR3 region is CASSQSRAGSGANVLTF. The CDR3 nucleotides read TGCGCCAGCAGCCAATCGAGGGCTGGTTCTGGGGCCAACGTCCTGACTTTC.